The 15 T cell receptor beta chains below come from one sample, sequenced in a study of CD8+ T cells in alopecia areata. Treatment specified: oral pan-JAK inhibitor, 5-10 mg twice daily. Extraction of RNA preceded its reverse transcription into cDNA, which served as the sequencing template. Generated by immunoSEQ multiplex PCR, the TCRdb table keeps only in-frame clones and is missing some. This table holds some 150,000 clones, roughly four fifths found once. The sample consisted of CD8+ T cells sorted from blood, taken at week 4, from a patient treated with tofacitinib. Receptor source: a human donor with alopecia areata.

The chain combines TRBV19 with TRBJ2-3; the match to TRBD1 covers 7 bases. CDR1 is LNHDA, CDR2 SQIVND, per germline (reference sequence). The trim removed 4 bases at V and 4 bases at J, leaving 2 bases unmatched. This CDR3 is 13 amino acids long. The CDR3 nucleotides are TGTGCCAGTAGTAGACAGGGACCAGATACGCAGTATTTT. This codes for CASSRQGPDTQYF.

J is TRBJ2-2 and V is TRBV4-1, with D uncertain. Germline CDR1 and CDR2: MGHRA and YSYEKL. CDR3 length: 16 residues. Trimming took 1 base from V and 6 from J, leaving 15 bases between them. The DNA for the CDR3 is TGCGCCAGCAGCCAAGTCAGTAAGGGTATGGCCGGGGAGCTGTTTTTT. Protein product: CASSQVSKGMAGELFF.

This chain links TRBV7-2 with TRBJ2-1, with TRBD2 matching 8 bases. V trimming: 1 base; J trimming: 7 bases; junction bases outside the gene matches: 12. CDR1 is SGHTA and CDR2 is FQGNSA in the germline V gene. This CDR3 has 17 residues. This CDR3 is CASSLVGGGPPANEQFF. The CDR3 DNA reads as TGTGCCAGCAGCTTAGTCGGCGGGGGGCCCCCGGCGAATGAGCAGTTCTTC.

The chain recombines TRBV29-1 with TRBJ1-2, with no clear D. V lost 2 bases and J 4 bases, leaving 14 bases between the germline ends. Germline CDR1 and CDR2: SQVTM and ANQGSEA. CDR3 length equals 14 residues. The CDR3 nucleotides read TGCAGCGTTGAAAGTGGAGGAGGATCCTATGGCTACACCTTC. Its translation: CSVESGGGSYGYTF.

This sequence joins TRBV28 and TRBJ2-5, with 7 bases fitting TRBD1. With 5 bases clipped from V and 4 bases from J, the junction kept 10 bases outside the gene matches. The CDR3 has 15 residues. From germline, CDR1 is MDHEN and CDR2 SYDVKM. The CDR3 coding sequence is TGTGCCAGCAGTGCCACCGACAGGGTCGGAGAGACCCAGTACTTC. Its protein is CASSATDRVGETQYF.

The J gene is TRBJ2-3, the V gene TRBV27, with D perhaps TRBD2 (7 bases). This CDR3 is built from 16 residues. V lost 5 bases, J lost 4 bases, and 19 bases lay in between. The germline gives CDR1 MNHEY, CDR2 SMNVEV (reference sequence). The CDR3 protein is CASSPLVEGGADTQYF. DNA for the CDR3: TGTGCCAGCAGTCCCCTCGTGGAAGGGGGGGCAGATACGCAGTATTTT.

The chain links TRBV15 to TRBJ2-1, with D perhaps matching TRBD2 (5 bases). The CDR3 is made up of 18 amino acids. Germline V gene lookup returns CDR1 LNHNV and CDR2 YYDKDF (reference sequence). Trimming removed 0 bases at V and 7 bases at J, with 22 bases between. The CDR3 sequence: CATSRDLALGAPWNEQFF. DNA of the CDR3: TGTGCCACCAGCAGAGATCTAGCCTTAGGTGCCCCCTGGAATGAGCAGTTCTTC.

The chain couples TRBV7-6 to TRBJ2-3; D unclear. The V end lost 2 bases, the J end lost 2 bases, and 8 bases lay between the germline ends. This CDR3 has 14 residues. Germline V gene lookup returns CDR1 SGHVS and CDR2 FNYEAQ. The CDR3 DNA reads as TGTGCCAGCAGCTTAATCGGCTTCACAGATACGCAGTATTTT. Amino acids: CASSLIGFTDTQYF.

The chain carries TRBV6-5 and TRBJ2-2, with no clear D. CDR3 length: 15 amino acids. With 3 bases removed from V and 4 bases from J, the gap between germline ends came to 12 bases. Per germline, CDR1 MNHEY and CDR2 SVGAGI. The CDR3 nucleotides are TGTGCCAGCAGTTATTCTTCTAGTTCCACCGGGGAGCTGTTTTTT. As protein: CASSYSSSSTGELFF.

The chain uses TRBV29-1 and TRBJ1-2; D is uncertain. In germline, CDR1 is SQVTM, CDR2 ANQGSEA. Trimming removed 0 bases at V and 0 bases at J, with 11 bases between. CDR3 length equals 15 residues. The CDR3 DNA reads as TGCAGCGTTGAAGATCACCGGGGTCCTAACTATGGCTACACCTTC. Residues: CSVEDHRGPNYGYTF. Full variable domain (outside the CDR3, taken from reference TRBV29-1 and TRBJ1-2): SAVISQKPSRDICQRGTSLTIQCQVDSQVTMMFWYRQQPGQSLTLIATANQGSEATYESGFVIDKFPISRPNLTFSTLTVSNMSPEDSSIYLCSVEDHRGPNYGYTFGSGTRLTVV.

The rearrangement links TRBV4-1 to TRBJ2-7; D not resolved. Germline CDR1 reads MGHRA; CDR2 reads YSYEKL. V was pared by 8 bases and J by 0 bases, with 14 bases between. CDR3 size: 14 residues. CDR3 in DNA: TGCGCCAGCTCCAAGGGCTCCTACTCCTACGAGCAGTACTTC. Its translation is CASSKGSYSYEQYF.

This sequence joins TRBV4-3 and TRBJ2-5; 9 bases fit TRBD2. This CDR3 comprises 16 residues. J gave up 5 bases and V 0 bases, and 7 bases lay outside the gene matches. Germline lookup yields CDR1 LGHNA and CDR2 YSLEER. CDR3 sequence: CASSQERAGGHETQYF. The CDR3 DNA reads TGCGCCAGCAGCCAAGAGAGGGCGGGGGGGCACGAGACCCAGTACTTC.

The CDR3 protein is CASSGGSMHTGELFF. DNA for the CDR3: TGCGCCAGCAGCGGGGGAAGTATGCACACCGGGGAGCTGTTTTTT. The chain employs TRBV5-1 and TRBJ2-2; D possibly matches TRBD1 or TRBD2 (5 bases each). The germline CDR1 and CDR2 sequences are SGHRS and YFSETQ. The V and J ends lost 4 bases and 3 bases respectively, with 13 bases between them. The CDR3 has 15 amino acids.

The V call is TRBV7-9, the J call TRBJ1-1; D is ambiguous. CDR3 length: 13 amino acids. Germline-derived CDR1 and CDR2 are SEHNR and FQNEAQ (reference sequence). V was pared by 3 bases and J by 6 bases, with 11 bases between. CDR3 DNA: TGTGCCAGCAGCTTCGTGGGGAGCGCTGAAGCTTTCTTT. As protein: CASSFVGSAEAFF. Supplemented by reference TRBV7-9 and TRBJ1-1, the full variable domain reads DTGVSQNPRHKITKRGQNVTFRCDPISEHNRLYWYRQTLGQGPEFLTYFQNEAQLEKSRLLSDRFSAERPKGSFSTLEIQRTEQGDSAMYLCASSFVGSAEAFFGQGTRLTVV.

This clone came up a few times. The rearrangement links TRBV13 to TRBJ2-5, with a possible D match to TRBD1 (6 bases). The CDR3 is made up of 14 amino acids. Trimming pared 5 bases from V and 2 bases from J, leaving 12 bases between. Germline values: CDR1 PRHDT, CDR2 FYEKMQ (reference sequence). CDR3 nucleotide sequence: TGTGCCAGCAGCCCTCAAGGGACACAAGAGACCCAGTACTTC. Its translation is CASSPQGTQETQYF.